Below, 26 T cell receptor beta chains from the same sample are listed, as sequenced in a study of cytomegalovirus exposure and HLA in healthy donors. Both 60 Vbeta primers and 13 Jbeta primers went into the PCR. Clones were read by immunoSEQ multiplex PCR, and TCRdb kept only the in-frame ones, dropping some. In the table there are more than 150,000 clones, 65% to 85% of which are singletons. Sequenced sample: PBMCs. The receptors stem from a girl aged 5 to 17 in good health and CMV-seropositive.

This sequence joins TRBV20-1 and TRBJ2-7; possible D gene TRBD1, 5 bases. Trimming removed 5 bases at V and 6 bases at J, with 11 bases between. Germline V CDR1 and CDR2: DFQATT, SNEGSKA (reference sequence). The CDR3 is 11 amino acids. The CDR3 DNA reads TGCAGTGCTCTTATGGGGCTCGAGCAGTACTTC. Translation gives CSALMGLEQYF.

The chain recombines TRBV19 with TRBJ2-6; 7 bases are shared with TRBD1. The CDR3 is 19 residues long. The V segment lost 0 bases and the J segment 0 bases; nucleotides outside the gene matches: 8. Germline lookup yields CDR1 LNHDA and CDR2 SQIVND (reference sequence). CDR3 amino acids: CASSIDLGQPISGANVLTF. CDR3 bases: TGTGCCAGTAGTATAGACCTGGGACAGCCCATCTCTGGGGCCAACGTCCTGACTTTC.

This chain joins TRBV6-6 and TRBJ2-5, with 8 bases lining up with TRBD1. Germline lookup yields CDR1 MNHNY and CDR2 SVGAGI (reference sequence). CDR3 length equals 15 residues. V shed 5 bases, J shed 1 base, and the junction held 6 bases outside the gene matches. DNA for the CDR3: TGTGCCAGCAGTCAAGGGGGGACAGGCCAAGAGACCCAGTACTTC. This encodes CASSQGGTGQETQYF.

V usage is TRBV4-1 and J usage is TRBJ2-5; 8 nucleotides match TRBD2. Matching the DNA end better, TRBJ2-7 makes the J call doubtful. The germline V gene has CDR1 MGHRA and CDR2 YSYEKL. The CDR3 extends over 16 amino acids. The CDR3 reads CASSQISGRVGDEQYF. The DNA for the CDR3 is TGCGCCAGCAGCCAAATATCCGGGAGGGTCGGGGACGAGCAGTACTTC.

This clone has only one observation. The CDR3 is CASSYGGEGNQPQHF. CDR3 sequence (DNA): TGTGCCAGCAGTTACGGGGGGGAAGGCAATCAGCCCCAGCATTTT. The J gene is TRBJ1-5, the V gene TRBV6-6; possibly TRBD1 for D (5 bases). The CDR3 consists of 15 residues. With 2 bases removed from V and 2 bases from J, the gap between germline ends came to 10 bases. Germline loops: CDR1 MNHNY, CDR2 SVGAGI (reference sequence).

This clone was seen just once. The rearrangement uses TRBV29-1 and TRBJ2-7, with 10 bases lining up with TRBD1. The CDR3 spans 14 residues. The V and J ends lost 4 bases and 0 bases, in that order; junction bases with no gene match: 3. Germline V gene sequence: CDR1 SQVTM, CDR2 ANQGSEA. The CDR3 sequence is CSVVGTGDSYEQYF. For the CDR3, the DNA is TGCAGCGTTGTGGGGACAGGGGACTCCTACGAGCAGTACTTC.

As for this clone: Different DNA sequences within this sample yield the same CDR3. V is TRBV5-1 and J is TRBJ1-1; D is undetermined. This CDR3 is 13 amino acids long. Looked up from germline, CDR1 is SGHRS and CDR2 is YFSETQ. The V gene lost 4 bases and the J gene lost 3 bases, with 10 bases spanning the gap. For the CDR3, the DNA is TGCGCCAGCAGCCGCGGCCTGGACACTGAAGCTTTCTTT. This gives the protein CASSRGLDTEAFF.

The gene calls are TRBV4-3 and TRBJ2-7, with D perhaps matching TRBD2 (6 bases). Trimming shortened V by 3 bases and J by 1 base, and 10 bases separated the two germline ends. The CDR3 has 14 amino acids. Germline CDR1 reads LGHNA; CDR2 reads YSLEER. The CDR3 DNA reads TGCGCCAGCAGCCACGGGGGAGTTTCCTACGAGCAGTACTTC. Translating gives CASSHGGVSYEQYF.

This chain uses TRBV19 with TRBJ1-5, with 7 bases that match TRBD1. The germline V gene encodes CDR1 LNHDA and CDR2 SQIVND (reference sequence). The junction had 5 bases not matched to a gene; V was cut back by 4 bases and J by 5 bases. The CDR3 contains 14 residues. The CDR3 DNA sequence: TGTGCCAGTAGTAGGAGACAGGGAGATCAGCCCCAGCATTTT. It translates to CASSRRQGDQPQHF.

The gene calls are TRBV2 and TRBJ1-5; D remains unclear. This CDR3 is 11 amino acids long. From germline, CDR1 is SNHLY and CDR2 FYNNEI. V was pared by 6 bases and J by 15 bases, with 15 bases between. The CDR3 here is CASSLREVPHF. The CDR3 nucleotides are TGTGCCAGCAGCCTGAGGGAGGTCCCGCATTTT.

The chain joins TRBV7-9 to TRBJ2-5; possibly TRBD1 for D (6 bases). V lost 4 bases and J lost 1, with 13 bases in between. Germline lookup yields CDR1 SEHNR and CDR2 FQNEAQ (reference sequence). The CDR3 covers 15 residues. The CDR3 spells CASSSFGQSQETQYF. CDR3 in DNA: TGTGCCAGCAGCTCCTTCGGACAGAGCCAAGAGACCCAGTACTTC.

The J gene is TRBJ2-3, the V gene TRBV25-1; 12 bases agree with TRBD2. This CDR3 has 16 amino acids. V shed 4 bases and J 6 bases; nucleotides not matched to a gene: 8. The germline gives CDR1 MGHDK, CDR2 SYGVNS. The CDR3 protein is CASSGRTSGATDTQYF. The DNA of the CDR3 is TGTGCCAGCAGTGGGAGGACTAGCGGGGCGACTGATACGCAGTATTTT.

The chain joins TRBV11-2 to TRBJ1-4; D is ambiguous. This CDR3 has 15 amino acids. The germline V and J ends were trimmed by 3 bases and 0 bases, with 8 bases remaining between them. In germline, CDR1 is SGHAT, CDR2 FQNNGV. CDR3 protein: CASSFRGTTNEKLFF. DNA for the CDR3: TGTGCCAGCAGCTTCCGGGGAACAACTAATGAAAAACTGTTTTTT.

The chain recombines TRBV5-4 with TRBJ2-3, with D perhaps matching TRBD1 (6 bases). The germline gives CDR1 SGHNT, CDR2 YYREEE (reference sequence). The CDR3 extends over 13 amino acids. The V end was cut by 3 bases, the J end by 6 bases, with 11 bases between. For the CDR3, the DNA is TGTGCCAGCAGCTCGCAGGGGTCCGATACGCAGTATTTT. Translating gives CASSSQGSDTQYF. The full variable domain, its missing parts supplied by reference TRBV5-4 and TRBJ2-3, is ETGVTQSPTHLIKTRGQQVTLRCSSQSGHNTVSWYQQALGQGPQFIFQYYREEENGRGNFPPRFSGLQFPNYSSELNVNALELDDSALYLCASSSQGSDTQYFGPGTRLTVL.

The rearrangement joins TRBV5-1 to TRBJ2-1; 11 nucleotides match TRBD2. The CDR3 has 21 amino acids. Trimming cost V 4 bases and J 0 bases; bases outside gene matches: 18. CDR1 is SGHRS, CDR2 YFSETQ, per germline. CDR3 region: CASSIGTSGRKLKGSYNEQFF. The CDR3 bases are TGCGCCAGCAGCATAGGGACTAGCGGCCGAAAACTGAAGGGCTCCTACAATGAGCAGTTCTTC.

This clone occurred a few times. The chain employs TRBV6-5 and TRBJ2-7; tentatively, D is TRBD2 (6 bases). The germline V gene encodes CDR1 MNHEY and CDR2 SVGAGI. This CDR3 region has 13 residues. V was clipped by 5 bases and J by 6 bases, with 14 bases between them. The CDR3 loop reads CASSPPGVPEQYF. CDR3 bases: TGTGCCAGCAGTCCCCCGGGAGTTCCCGAGCAGTACTTC.

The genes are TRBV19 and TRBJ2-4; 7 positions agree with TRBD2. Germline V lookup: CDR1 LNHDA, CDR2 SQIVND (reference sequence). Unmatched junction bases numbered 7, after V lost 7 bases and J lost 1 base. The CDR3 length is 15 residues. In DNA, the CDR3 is TGTGCCAGTAAAGACCCCGGGGGGGCCAAAAACATTCAGTACTTC. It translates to CASKDPGGAKNIQYF.

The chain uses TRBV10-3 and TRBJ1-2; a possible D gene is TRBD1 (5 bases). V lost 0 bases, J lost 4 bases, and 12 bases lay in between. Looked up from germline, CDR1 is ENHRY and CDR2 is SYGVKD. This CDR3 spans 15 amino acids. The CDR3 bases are TGTGCCATCAGTGAGTCTGCAGGGTTCAGCTATGGCTACACCTTC. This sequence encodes CAISESAGFSYGYTF.

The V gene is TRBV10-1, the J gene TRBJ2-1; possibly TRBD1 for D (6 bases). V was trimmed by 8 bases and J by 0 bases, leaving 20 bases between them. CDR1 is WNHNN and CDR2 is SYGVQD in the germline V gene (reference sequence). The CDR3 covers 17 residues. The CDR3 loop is CASGKTGTGRSYNEQFF. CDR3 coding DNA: TGCGCCAGCGGCAAAACAGGGACCGGGCGCTCCTACAATGAGCAGTTCTTC.

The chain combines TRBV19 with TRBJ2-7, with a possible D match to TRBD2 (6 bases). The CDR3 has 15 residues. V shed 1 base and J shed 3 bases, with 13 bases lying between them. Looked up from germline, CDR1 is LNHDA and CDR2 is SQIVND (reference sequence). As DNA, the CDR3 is TGTGCCAGTAGTATAGGGGTCGGGAGCTTCTACGAGCAGTACTTC. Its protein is CASSIGVGSFYEQYF.

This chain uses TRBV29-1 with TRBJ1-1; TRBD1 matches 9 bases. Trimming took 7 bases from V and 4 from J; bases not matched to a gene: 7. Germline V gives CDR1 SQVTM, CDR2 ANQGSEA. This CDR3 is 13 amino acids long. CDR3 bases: TGCAGCGCCATGGGACAGGGATTCACTGAAGCTTTCTTT. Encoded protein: CSAMGQGFTEAFF.

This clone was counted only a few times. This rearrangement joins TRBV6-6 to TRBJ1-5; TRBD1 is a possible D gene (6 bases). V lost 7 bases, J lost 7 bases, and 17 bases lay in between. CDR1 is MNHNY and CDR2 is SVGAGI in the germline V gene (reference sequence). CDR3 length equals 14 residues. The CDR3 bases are TGTGCCAGCAATCGTGGGGGCGCAGGGCAGCCCCAGCATTTT. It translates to CASNRGGAGQPQHF.

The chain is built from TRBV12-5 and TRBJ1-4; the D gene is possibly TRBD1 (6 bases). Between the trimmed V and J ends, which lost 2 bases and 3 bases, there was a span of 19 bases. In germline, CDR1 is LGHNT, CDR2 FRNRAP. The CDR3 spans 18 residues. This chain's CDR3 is CASGLRGISTLANEKLFF. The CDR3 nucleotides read TGTGCTAGTGGTTTGAGGGGGATTTCCACCCTAGCTAATGAAAAACTGTTTTTT.

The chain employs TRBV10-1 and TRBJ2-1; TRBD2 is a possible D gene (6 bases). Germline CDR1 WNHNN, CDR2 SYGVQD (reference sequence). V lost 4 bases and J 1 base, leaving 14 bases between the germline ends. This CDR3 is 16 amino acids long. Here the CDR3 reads CASSAYFGSSYNEQFF. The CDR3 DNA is TGCGCCAGCAGTGCCTATTTCGGGAGTTCCTACAATGAGCAGTTCTTC.

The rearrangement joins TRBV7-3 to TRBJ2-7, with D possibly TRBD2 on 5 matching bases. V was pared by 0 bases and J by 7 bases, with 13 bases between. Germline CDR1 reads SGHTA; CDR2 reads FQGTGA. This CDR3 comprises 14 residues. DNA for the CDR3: TGTGCCAGCAGCTTAACGTTACACGGGAATGAGCAGTACTTC. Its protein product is CASSLTLHGNEQYF. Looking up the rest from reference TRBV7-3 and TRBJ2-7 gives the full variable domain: GAGVSQTPSNKVTEKGKYVELRCDPISGHTALYWYRQSLGQGPEFLIYFQGTGAADDSGLPNDRFFAVRPEGSVSTLKIQRTERGDSAVYLCASSLTLHGNEQYFGPGTRLTVT.

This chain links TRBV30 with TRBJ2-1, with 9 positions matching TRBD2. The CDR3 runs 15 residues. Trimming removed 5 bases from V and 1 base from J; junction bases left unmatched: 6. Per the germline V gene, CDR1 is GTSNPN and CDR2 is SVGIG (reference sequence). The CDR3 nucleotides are TGTGCCTGGGCGGGGGGGACAGTTTCCTACAATGAGCAGTTCTTC. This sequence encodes CAWAGGTVSYNEQFF.